The 26 T cell receptor beta chains below come from one sample, sequenced in a study of metastatic and nonmetastatic thyroid tumors. No patient received treatment before thyroid surgery. TCRdb reprocessed the PCR reads via MiXCR. Counted here are more than 85,000 clones, approximately 9% occurring once; the ten biggest clones make up approximately 8.8%. Sequenced input: blood. The receptors come from a female donor with papillary thyroid cancer or a benign thyroid nodule (not recorded which). Some clones in this sample may be carry-over from other donors' samples.

This clone was counted only a few times. The rearrangement joins TRBV9 to TRBJ1-1; the D gene is possibly TRBD1 (5 bases). V lost 0 bases and J lost 10, with 16 bases in between. CDR3 size: 14 residues. The germline gives CDR1 SGDLS, CDR2 YYNGEE. This CDR3 is CASSVDMGGFAAFF. CDR3 coding DNA: TGTGCCAGCAGCGTAGATATGGGGGGTTTTGCAGCTTTCTTT.

This clone showed up many times. The sample contains more than one DNA sequence encoding this CDR3. The chain has TRBV12-3 or TRBV12-4 and TRBJ1-2; unclear D gene. With 6 bases removed from V and 0 bases from J, the gap between germline ends came to 14 bases. The CDR3 runs 15 residues. CDR3 sequence: CASSPHRGTNYGYTF. The CDR3 DNA sequence: TGTGCCAGCAGCCCCCATCGGGGTACTAACTATGGCTACACCTTC.

V usage is TRBV11-2 and J usage is TRBJ2-3; 16 nucleotides agree with TRBD2. CDR3 length equals 18 residues. Looked up from germline, CDR1 is SGHAT and CDR2 is FQNNGV. Unmatched junction bases numbered 5, after V lost 4 bases and J lost 1 base. CDR3 DNA: TGTGCCAGCAGCTACGGGACTAGCGGGGGGGTCGGCACAGATACGCAGTATTTT. Translating it yields CASSYGTSGGVGTDTQYF.

This clone was seen at least ten times. The sample contains more than one DNA sequence encoding this CDR3. The CDR3 nucleotides read TGTGCCAGCAGTGACGGGGGGGATAATTCACCCCTCCACTTT. Translation gives CASSDGGDNSPLHF. The chain recombines TRBV6-4 with TRBJ1-6; D is possibly TRBD1 (5 bases). The germline V and J ends were trimmed by 2 bases and 5 bases, with 7 bases remaining between them. The CDR3 spans 14 residues. Germline CDR1 reads MRHNA; CDR2 reads SNTAGT.

This clone was counted at least ten times. The chain has TRBV9 and TRBJ2-7, with 10 positions matching TRBD1. The germline V gene encodes CDR1 SGDLS and CDR2 YYNGEE. Trimming removed 0 bases from V and 6 bases from J; junction bases left unmatched: 12. The CDR3 is made up of 17 amino acids. The DNA for the CDR3 is TGTGCCAGCAGCGTAGATCCAGTTGGGGGACAGGGGAGCGAGCAGTACTTC. It encodes CASSVDPVGGQGSEQYF.

The sample holds many counts of this clone. The gene calls are TRBV12-3 or TRBV12-4 and TRBJ2-1; weak D call: TRBD2 (5 bases). The CDR3 runs to 16 residues. Trimming pared 2 bases from V and 8 bases from J, leaving 19 bases between. CDR3 nucleotide sequence: TGTGCCAGCAGTTTAAAACTTACTAGAGAACGCTATGAGCAGTTCTTC. This sequence encodes CASSLKLTRERYEQFF.

This clone was seen at least ten times. The chain joins TRBV12-3 or TRBV12-4 to TRBJ2-7; 10 bases are a match to TRBD2. The J segment lost 3 bases and the V segment lost 2 bases, leaving 4 bases of the junction unmatched. The CDR3 totals 15 residues. The DNA of the CDR3 is TGTGCCAGCAGTTTAATAGCGGGGGGACTCTACGAGCAGTACTTC. Its protein product is CASSLIAGGLYEQYF.

This clone was recorded many times. This sequence joins TRBV6-5 and TRBJ2-4; 10 positions agree with TRBD2. The length of the CDR3 is 18 residues. Trimming took 0 bases from V and 6 from J; bases not matched to a gene: 11. Germline V gives CDR1 MNHEY, CDR2 SVGAGI. The CDR3 region has the DNA TGTGCCAGCAGTTACTCGGGGAAAGCGGGGGGGCTGGGAAACATTCAGTACTTC. Protein: CASSYSGKAGGLGNIQYF.

Worth noting for this clone: Other DNA sequences of this sample code for an identical CDR3. The chain is built from TRBV14 and TRBJ1-4; maybe TRBD1 (6 bases). Deletions cut 1 base from V and 8 bases from J, with 14 bases between. The V gene's germline CDR1 is SGHDN and CDR2 FVKESK. The CDR3 length is 15 residues. CDR3 DNA: TGTGCCAGCAGCCAAGGCCTCGGGGGCCGGGAAAAACTGTTTTTT. Protein sequence: CASSQGLGGREKLFF.

Notes on this clone: A much more abundant neighbour one base away suggests this may be a read error. V usage is TRBV11-2 and J usage is TRBJ2-5; D remains ambiguous. The germline V gene encodes CDR1 SGHAT and CDR2 FQNNGV. V lost 0 bases, J lost 4 bases, and 6 bases lay in between. The CDR3 is 13 amino acids. The CDR3 DNA sequence: TGTGCCAGCAGCTTAGAAATGCCAGAGACCCAGTACTTC. This sequence encodes CASSLEMPETQYF. The full variable domain, rest sourced from reference TRBV11-2 and TRBJ2-5, is EAGVAQSPRYKIIEKRQSVAFWCNPISGHATLYWYQQILGQGPKLLIQFQNNGVVDDSQLPKDRFSAERLKGVDSTLKIQPAKLEDSAVYLCASSLEMPETQYFGPGTRLLVL.

This clone was detected a few times. The J gene is TRBJ2-3, the V gene TRBV28, with 13 bases that match TRBD2. V lost 6 bases, J lost 8 bases, and 14 bases stayed unmatched. The CDR3 is made up of 17 amino acids. CDR1 MDHEN and CDR2 SYDVKM come from the germline V gene. The CDR3 sequence is CASSPSTSGGAKSTQYF. CDR3 in DNA: TGTGCCAGCAGCCCCTCTACTAGCGGGGGGGCCAAAAGTACGCAGTATTTT.

This clone was observed a handful of times. The chain recombines TRBV6-2 or TRBV6-3 with TRBJ1-2, with 7 bases that match TRBD1. The CDR3 is 13 amino acids. Germline lookup yields CDR1 MNHEY and CDR2 SVGEGT. Trimming took 6 bases from V and 8 from J; bases not matched to a gene: 9. In nucleotides, the CDR3 is TGTGCCAGCAGCCAGGGGGGGATGGTCGGCTACACCTTC. Translated: CASSQGGMVGYTF.

This clone appeared many times. The CDR3 reads CASSLGRYQETQYF. CDR3 DNA sequence: TGTGCCAGCAGCTTAGGAAGGTACCAAGAGACCCAGTACTTC. V usage is TRBV11-2 and J usage is TRBJ2-5; D ambiguous. The germline gives CDR1 SGHAT, CDR2 FQNNGV. There are 14 residues in the CDR3. Trimming took off 1 base at V and 0 bases at J, with 6 bases between the two ends.

This clone has only a few counts. The rearrangement joins TRBV4-1 to TRBJ2-4, with a weak D call TRBD1 (6 bases). Germline lookup yields CDR1 MGHRA and CDR2 YSYEKL. The CDR3 contains 17 residues. Trimming removed 4 bases at V and 0 bases at J, with 16 bases between. The CDR3 coding sequence is TGCGCCAGCAGCCCTCAGATAATGACAGGAGCCAAAAACATTCAGTACTTC. Translating gives CASSPQIMTGAKNIQYF.

In this sample, this clone turned up a few times. V is TRBV2 and J is TRBJ2-7; the D gene is possibly TRBD2 (7 bases). The ends were cut back, 4 bases at V and 2 bases at J, with 12 bases in the middle. Germline V gene data show CDR1 as SNHLY and CDR2 as FYNNEI. The CDR3 runs 14 residues. CDR3: CASSGGGIPYEQYF. CDR3 nucleotides: TGTGCCAGCAGTGGGGGGGGCATCCCCTACGAGCAGTACTTC.

V is TRBV4-1 and J is TRBJ2-2, with 11 bases lining up with TRBD2. The V segment lost 4 bases and the J segment 2 bases; nucleotides outside the gene matches: 6. This CDR3 contains 17 residues. Germline V gives CDR1 MGHRA, CDR2 YSYEKL. CDR3 nucleotides: TGCGCCAGCAGCCCCCTAACTAGCGGGGGAAACACCGGGGAGCTGTTTTTT. The encoded protein is CASSPLTSGGNTGELFF.

The table lists this clone with a few counts. A much bigger clone sits one base away, suggesting this may be a read error. In the same sample, other DNA sequences code for this CDR3. The CDR3: CASSELAPGNEQFF. For the CDR3, the DNA is TGTGCCAGCAGTGAATTGGCCCCAGGCAATGAGCAGTTCTTT. The V gene is TRBV2, the J gene TRBJ2-1; D not certain. The length of the CDR3 is 14 residues. The V gene's germline CDR1 is SNHLY and CDR2 FYNNEI.

This clone was counted at least ten times. The rearrangement joins TRBV24-1 to TRBJ2-1, with TRBD2 as a possible D gene (6 bases). CDR3 size: 14 residues. V lost 1 base, J lost 7 bases, and 10 bases lay in between. Per germline, CDR1 KGHDR and CDR2 SFDVKD. This chain's CDR3 is CATSDFTGGNEQFF. The CDR3 coding sequence is TGTGCCACCAGTGATTTCACCGGGGGAAATGAGCAGTTCTTC.

This clone was found many times. This chain links TRBV6-2 or TRBV6-3 with TRBJ1-5; D ambiguous. Germline CDR1 is MNHEY and CDR2 is SVGEGT. This CDR3 is built from 13 residues. V lost 6 bases and J 0 bases, leaving 6 bases between the germline ends. The CDR3 DNA follows: TGTGCCAGCAGCTCCATTAGCAATCAGCCCCAGCATTTT. It is translated as CASSSISNQPQHF.

This clone was recorded many times. V is TRBV6-1 and J is TRBJ2-1; D call uncertain. Germline V gives CDR1 MNHNS, CDR2 SASEGT. Trimming pared 7 bases from V and 4 bases from J, leaving 8 bases between. This CDR3 is built from 12 residues. The CDR3 here is CASNGKYNEQFF. CDR3 coding DNA: TGTGCCAGCAATGGAAAGTACAATGAGCAGTTCTTC.

At least ten counts were recorded for this clone. The V gene is TRBV7-3, the J gene TRBJ2-3, with 9 bases aligning to TRBD1. V trimming: 0 bases; J trimming: 4 bases; junction bases outside the gene matches: 5. Per the germline V gene, CDR1 is SGHTA and CDR2 is FQGTGA. The CDR3 contains 16 residues. The chain's CDR3 is CASSLTAGQGSDTQYF. In DNA, the CDR3 is TGTGCCAGCAGCTTAACCGCGGGACAGGGATCAGATACGCAGTATTTT.

This clone was observed at least ten times. Other nucleotide sequences in the sample specify the same CDR3. V and J are TRBV28 and TRBJ2-5; D is unresolved. The CDR3 runs 12 residues. V lost 5 bases, J lost 2 bases, and 6 bases lay in between. Germline V gene lookup returns CDR1 MDHEN and CDR2 SYDVKM. The CDR3 reads CASSPTQETQYF. CDR3 in DNA: TGTGCCAGCAGTCCCACGCAAGAGACCCAGTACTTC.

Details on this clone: This could be a read error, since a much larger clone is one nucleotide away. Other DNA sequences in the same sample also yield this CDR3. The V gene is TRBV18, the J gene TRBJ2-7, with D hard to call. The germline V gene encodes CDR1 KGHSH and CDR2 LQKENI. The CDR3 consists of 12 residues. V lost 1 base to trimming and J lost 5 bases, with 6 bases between them. CDR3 loop: CASSPLGDEQYF. In DNA form, the CDR3 reads TGTGCCAGCTCACCACTGGGCGACGAGCAGTACTTC.

This clone was observed at least ten times. The rearrangement joins TRBV6-2 or TRBV6-3 to TRBJ1-5, with 9 nucleotides matching TRBD1. Germline CDR1 and CDR2: MNHEY and SVGEGT. The V gene end was trimmed by 6 bases and the J gene end by 6 bases; junction bases not matched to a gene: 9. The CDR3 covers 15 residues. The CDR3 here is CASRENRGQGQPQHF. The DNA of the CDR3 is TGTGCCAGCAGGGAGAACAGGGGGCAGGGTCAGCCCCAGCATTTT.

This clone was picked up a small number of times. The chain is built from TRBV19 and TRBJ2-7; the match to TRBD2 covers 7 bases. The V gene's germline CDR1 is LNHDA and CDR2 SQIVND (reference sequence). The trim removed 7 bases at V and 4 bases at J, leaving 13 bases unmatched. The CDR3 consists of 15 residues. The CDR3 DNA follows: TGTGCCAGTAAAGAGTTCTCGGGAGGAGATTACGAGCAGTACTTC. It is translated as CASKEFSGGDYEQYF.

The chain joins TRBV20-1 to TRBJ1-1; D is unclear. The CDR3 is 13 amino acids. The germline CDR1 and CDR2 sequences are DFQATT and SNEGSKA (reference sequence). The ends were cut back, 5 bases at V and 0 bases at J, with 10 bases in the middle. The CDR3 sequence: CSAPQLLNTEAFF. The CDR3 DNA follows: TGCAGTGCTCCACAACTTCTGAACACTGAAGCTTTCTTT.